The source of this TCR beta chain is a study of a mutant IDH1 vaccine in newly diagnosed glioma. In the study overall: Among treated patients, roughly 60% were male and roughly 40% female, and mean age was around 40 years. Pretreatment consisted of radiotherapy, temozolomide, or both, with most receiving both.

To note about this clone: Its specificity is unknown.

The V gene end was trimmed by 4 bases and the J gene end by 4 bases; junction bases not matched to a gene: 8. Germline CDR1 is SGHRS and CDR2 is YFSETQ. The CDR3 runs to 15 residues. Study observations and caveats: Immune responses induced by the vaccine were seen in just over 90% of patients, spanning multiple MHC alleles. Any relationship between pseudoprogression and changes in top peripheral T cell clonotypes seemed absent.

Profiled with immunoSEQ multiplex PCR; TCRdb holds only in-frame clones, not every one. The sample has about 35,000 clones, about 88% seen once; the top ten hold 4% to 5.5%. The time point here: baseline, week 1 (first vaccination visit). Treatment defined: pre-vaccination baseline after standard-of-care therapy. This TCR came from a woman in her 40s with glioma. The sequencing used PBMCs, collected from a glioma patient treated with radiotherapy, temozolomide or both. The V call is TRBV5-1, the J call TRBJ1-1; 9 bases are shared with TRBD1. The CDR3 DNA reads TGCGCCAGCAGCGGCACAGGGGGCGTAGGCACTGAAGCTTTCTTT. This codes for CASSGTGGVGTEAFF.